Below are 30 T cell receptor beta chains sequenced from a single sample in a study of T cells of healthy individuals. Using its own MiXCR run on the 5' RACE reads, TCRdb lists one record per CDR3 protein. The data show around 63,000 distinct CDR3 sequences, 15% to 20% seen once. Source of these receptors: a human donor in good health.

This clonotype was seen a handful of times. The chain recombines TRBV7-2 with TRBJ1-3; 7 bases align to TRBD1. This CDR3 has 17 amino acids. Germline CDR1 and CDR2: SGHTA and FQGNSA. J gave up 0 bases and V 5 bases, and 10 bases lay outside the gene matches. Written as DNA, the CDR3 is TGTGCCAGCAGCCTACGTACAGGGGACGTCTCTGGAAACACCATATATTTT. As protein: CASSLRTGDVSGNTIYF.

This clonotype was seen a few times. V and J are TRBV20-1 and TRBJ2-1; 11 positions agree with TRBD2. The germline gives CDR1 DFQATT, CDR2 SNEGSKA (reference sequence). The J segment lost 8 bases and the V segment lost 3 bases, leaving 9 bases of the junction unmatched. The CDR3 is made up of 15 amino acids. The CDR3 DNA reads TGCAGTGCTAGCCCTCCTAGCGGGAGGTGGGATGAGCAGTTCTTC. It yields the protein CSASPPSGRWDEQFF.

This clonotype was detected only a few times. The V gene is TRBV4-1, the J gene TRBJ1-4, with TRBD1 matching 9 bases. The CDR3 has 15 amino acids. The germline CDR1 and CDR2 sequences are MGHRA and YSYEKL. Trimming removed 6 bases from V and 10 bases from J; junction bases left unmatched: 12. CDR3 in amino acids: CASSRSGTGNGKLFF. The CDR3 coding sequence is TGCGCCAGCAGTCGATCCGGGACAGGGAACGGAAAACTGTTTTTT.

The table lists this clonotype with a few counts. It may be a read error: a sequence one base away is much more abundant. The chain uses TRBV6-4 and TRBJ1-2, with unresolved D. CDR3 length equals 12 residues. CDR1 and CDR2 (germline): MRHNA, SNTAGT. The CDR3 reads CASREANYGYNF. DNA for the CDR3: TGTGCCAGCAGAGAAGCCAACTATGGCTACAACTTC.

In its sample, this clonotype was seen a few times. The chain uses TRBV2 and TRBJ1-4; D unresolved. The V end lost 2 bases, the J end lost 7 bases, and 17 bases lay between the germline ends. The CDR3 totals 16 residues. Germline CDR1 and CDR2: SNHLY and FYNNEI. The CDR3 here is CASSENPHQPSEKLFF. Written as DNA, the CDR3 is TGTGCCAGCAGTGAAAACCCCCACCAACCGAGTGAAAAACTGTTTTTT.

In this sample, this clonotype turned up many times. The chain carries TRBV9 and TRBJ2-7; unclear D gene. V lost 3 bases, J lost 4 bases, and 14 bases lay in between. Germline-derived CDR1 and CDR2 are SGDLS and YYNGEE. This CDR3 is built from 14 residues. DNA for the CDR3: TGTGCCAGCAGCGATGGCGGAAAACGATACGAGCAGTACTTC. It specifies CASSDGGKRYEQYF.

The rearrangement joins TRBV6-2 or TRBV6-3 to TRBJ1-1; D is undetermined. Per the germline V gene, CDR1 is MNHEY and CDR2 is SVGEGT. There are 13 residues in the CDR3. The V and J ends lost 2 bases and 1 base respectively, with 5 bases between them. The CDR3 bases are TGTGCCAGCAGTTACGGGCAGAACACTGAAGCTTTCTTT. It yields the protein CASSYGQNTEAFF.

This clonotype was recorded a few times. The chain is built from TRBV12-3 or TRBV12-4 and TRBJ2-3; maybe TRBD2 (6 bases). Trimming cost V 8 bases and J 1 base, with 10 bases left between them. This CDR3 contains 13 residues. CDR3 region: CASDTGGTDTQYF. The CDR3 DNA is TGTGCCAGCGATACGGGGGGCACAGATACGCAGTATTTT.

Many counts were recorded for this clonotype. The chain recombines TRBV19 with TRBJ1-6; unclear D gene. Trimming pared 5 bases from V and 9 bases from J, leaving 23 bases between. CDR1 LNHDA and CDR2 SQIVND come from the germline V gene (reference sequence). This CDR3 contains 17 residues. The CDR3: CASSRVLTEQLGSPLHF. CDR3 sequence (DNA): TGTGCCAGTAGTCGGGTATTGACGGAACAGTTAGGTTCACCCCTCCACTTT.

This sequence joins TRBV5-1 and TRBJ2-7; D might be TRBD1 or TRBD2, each matching 5 bases. V lost 0 bases to trimming and J lost 6 bases, with 16 bases between them. Per germline, CDR1 SGHRS and CDR2 YFSETQ. CDR3 size: 15 residues. Here the CDR3 reads CASSLEAGAEGEQYF. The DNA of the CDR3 is TGCGCCAGCAGCTTGGAAGCTGGGGCTGAGGGCGAGCAGTACTTC. The complete variable domain, with remaining parts taken from reference TRBV5-1 and TRBJ2-7, reads KAGVTQTPRYLIKTRGQQVTLSCSPISGHRSVSWYQQTPGQGLQFLFEYFSETQRNKGNFPGRFSGRQFSNSRSEMNVSTLELGDSALYLCASSLEAGAEGEQYFGPGTRLTVT.

At least ten counts were recorded for this clonotype. The chain links TRBV6-2 or TRBV6-3 to TRBJ2-3, with 7 bases that match TRBD2. The CDR3 runs to 14 residues. The germline gives CDR1 MNHEY, CDR2 SVGEGT. V gave up 6 bases and J gave up 5 bases; unmatched junction bases: 8. This CDR3 reads CASRRLAQEDTQYF. The CDR3 region has the DNA TGTGCCAGCAGGAGACTAGCTCAGGAAGATACGCAGTATTTT.

This clonotype was recorded at least ten times. This chain connects TRBV19 to TRBJ2-2, with D possibly matching TRBD1 (6 bases). With 4 bases removed from V and 5 bases from J, the gap between germline ends came to 23 bases. The CDR3 runs to 18 residues. Germline lookup yields CDR1 LNHDA and CDR2 SQIVND (reference sequence). The CDR3 nucleotides are TGTGCCAGTAGTAAAAGGGGCCCCAGGGGCCGTGAGACCGGGGAGCTGTTTTTT. Translation: CASSKRGPRGRETGELFF.

In this sample, this clonotype turned up many times. The chain couples TRBV25-1 to TRBJ2-1; D unclear. The CDR3 covers 16 residues. Germline CDR1 MGHDK, CDR2 SYGVNS. Between the trimmed V and J ends, which lost 6 bases and 1 base, there was a span of 16 bases. Written as DNA, the CDR3 is TGTGCCAGCAGCGACGGACCCGAACGGTCCTACAATGAGCAGTTCTTC. It codes for CASSDGPERSYNEQFF.

The table lists this clonotype with many counts. V gene TRBV7-2 combines with J gene TRBJ1-5; 8 bases fit TRBD1. J gave up 4 bases and V 1 base, and 6 bases lay outside the gene matches. This CDR3 contains 16 residues. CDR1 is SGHTA, CDR2 FQGNSA, per germline. The CDR3 nucleotides read TGTGCCAGCAGCTTAGTTCCGGGACAGGTAAATCAGCCCCAGCATTTT. Translation gives CASSLVPGQVNQPQHF.

This clonotype was counted between two and nine times. This chain uses TRBV20-1 with TRBJ2-2, with unresolved D. V dropped 6 bases and J dropped 0 bases, with 11 bases sitting between them. Per germline, CDR1 DFQATT and CDR2 SNEGSKA (reference sequence). This CDR3 has 14 amino acids. DNA of the CDR3: TGCAGTGCCGAAAGTTGGGCGAACACCGGGGAGCTGTTTTTT. Protein sequence: CSAESWANTGELFF.

This clonotype was counted ten times or more. This sequence joins TRBV2 and TRBJ1-6; D is unresolved. Trimming shortened V by 7 bases and J by 4 bases, and 8 bases separated the two germline ends. The CDR3 sequence is 13 residues long. CDR1 and CDR2 from the germline V gene are SNHLY and FYNNEI. The CDR3 DNA sequence: TGTGCCAGCAAGGCCGATTATAATTCACCCCTCCACTTT. Amino acids: CASKADYNSPLHF.

This clonotype has ten or more counts. The chain uses TRBV12-3 or TRBV12-4 and TRBJ1-1; the D is unclear. The CDR3 runs 13 residues. Deletions cut 7 bases from V and 0 bases from J, with 9 bases between. CDR3 DNA sequence: TGTGCCAGCAAACAGAATCTGAACACTGAAGCTTTCTTT. Protein product: CASKQNLNTEAFF.

The table lists this clonotype with many counts. This sequence joins TRBV2 and TRBJ1-6; 9 nucleotides agree with TRBD1. The CDR3 sequence is 16 residues long. Germline CDR1 reads SNHLY; CDR2 reads FYNNEI. Trimming at V came to 0 bases and at J to 10 bases, leaving 7 bases not matched to a gene. This chain's CDR3 is CASSEAARTGDSPLHF. The CDR3 DNA reads TGTGCCAGCAGTGAAGCGGCCCGGACAGGGGACTCACCCCTCCACTTT.

Many counts were recorded for this clonotype. V and J are TRBV5-5 and TRBJ1-1; 7 nucleotides agree with TRBD1. This CDR3 is 13 amino acids long. The germline V gene has CDR1 SGHKS and CDR2 YYEKEE (reference sequence). V shed 3 bases, J shed 8 bases, and the junction held 7 bases outside the gene matches. The CDR3: CASSSGTASEAFF. The CDR3 nucleotides read TGTGCCAGCAGCTCCGGGACAGCCTCCGAAGCTTTCTTT.

This clonotype was detected only a few times. The chain recombines TRBV20-1 with TRBJ1-6; possible D gene TRBD1, 6 bases. Germline CDR1 is DFQATT and CDR2 is SNEGSKA (reference sequence). This CDR3 region has 14 residues. The V end was cut by 6 bases, the J end by 3 bases, with 12 bases between. The CDR3 region has the DNA TGCAGTGCCACCGGACAGAACTATAATTCACCCCTCCACTTT. Its translation is CSATGQNYNSPLHF.

This clonotype showed up many times. The chain recombines TRBV15 with TRBJ1-2, with TRBD1 as a possible D gene (6 bases). The CDR3 has 14 residues. Germline assignment: CDR1 LNHNV and CDR2 YYDKDF (reference sequence). V was trimmed by 3 bases and J by 6 bases, leaving 14 bases between them. CDR3: CATSRGIHRDGYTF. The CDR3 bases are TGTGCCACCAGCAGGGGGATTCACAGGGATGGCTACACCTTC.

A few counts support this clonotype. CDR3 sequence reads: CASSLGANRSPLHF. Here the CDR3 DNA reads TGTGCCAGCAGCTTAGGGGCTAATCGCTCACCCCTCCACTTT. The rearrangement links TRBV13 to TRBJ1-6; D is undetermined. The length of the CDR3 is 14 residues. Trimming took off 0 bases at V and 10 bases at J, with 10 bases between the two ends. Germline assignment: CDR1 PRHDT and CDR2 FYEKMQ (reference sequence).

Many counts were recorded for this clonotype. This CDR3 reads CAISGYSNQPQHF. The CDR3, as DNA: TGTGCCATCAGTGGCTATAGCAATCAGCCCCAGCATTTT. This chain uses TRBV10-3 with TRBJ1-5; D uncertain. CDR1 is ENHRY and CDR2 is SYGVKD in the germline V gene. The CDR3 covers 13 residues. Deletions cut 4 bases from V and 0 bases from J, with 4 bases between.

The J gene is TRBJ1-1, the V gene TRBV20-1, with 7 bases identical to TRBD1. The germline V gene has CDR1 DFQATT and CDR2 SNEGSKA (reference sequence). V lost 3 bases to trimming and J lost 0 bases; unmatched junction nucleotides: 7. The CDR3 length is 15 residues. The CDR3 nucleotides read TGCAGTGCTAGGGAGTTAAGGGGGCTGAACACTGAAGCTTTCTTT. This gives the protein CSARELRGLNTEAFF.

The table lists this clonotype with a few counts. The chain is built from TRBV7-2 and TRBJ2-1; D gene uncertain. Trimming took 1 base from V and 6 from J, leaving 10 bases between them. From germline, CDR1 is SGHTA and CDR2 FQGNSA. The length of the CDR3 is 14 residues. Written as DNA, the CDR3 is TGTGCCAGCAGCTTAGTCGGGCCGACCAATGAGCAGTTCTTC. Translation: CASSLVGPTNEQFF.

In its sample, this clonotype was seen many times. V gene TRBV2 combines with J gene TRBJ1-1, with 7 nucleotides matching TRBD1. With V trimmed by 6 bases and J by 1 base, 5 bases remained unmatched. There are 14 residues in the CDR3. Germline loops: CDR1 SNHLY, CDR2 FYNNEI. The CDR3 coding sequence is TGTGCCAGCAGCCAGGGACAGTGGAACACTGAAGCTTTCTTT. This encodes CASSQGQWNTEAFF.

This clonotype was seen at least ten times. The chain carries TRBV13 and TRBJ1-6; a possible D gene is TRBD1 (6 bases). Per germline, CDR1 PRHDT and CDR2 FYEKMQ (reference sequence). This CDR3 has 16 amino acids. V was clipped by 0 bases and J by 10 bases, with 16 bases between them. This CDR3 is CASSLGVGAGTSPLHF. In DNA, the CDR3 is TGTGCCAGCAGCTTAGGGGTGGGGGCAGGGACCTCACCCCTCCACTTT.

This clonotype has at least ten counts. V is TRBV20-1 and J is TRBJ2-1; D gene unclear. Per the germline V gene, CDR1 is DFQATT and CDR2 is SNEGSKA (reference sequence). The CDR3 extends over 13 amino acids. With 4 bases removed from V and 0 bases from J, the gap between germline ends came to 7 bases. The CDR3 DNA reads as TGCAGTGCTACGGGTAGCTCCTACAATGAGCAGTTCTTC. Translation: CSATGSSYNEQFF.

In this sample, this clonotype turned up many times. This chain joins TRBV12-3 or TRBV12-4 and TRBJ2-3, with TRBD1 matching over 7 bases. V dropped 6 bases and J dropped 3; count of bases not matched to a gene: 6. The CDR3 sequence is 14 residues long. CDR3 protein: CASRSGGRTDTQYF. CDR3 sequence (DNA): TGTGCCAGCAGGTCAGGGGGTAGGACAGATACGCAGTATTTT.

This chain connects TRBV5-1 to TRBJ2-1; TRBD2 agrees at 8 bases. J was trimmed by 7 bases and V by 1 base; bases with no gene match: 4. This CDR3 has 14 residues. Looked up from germline, CDR1 is SGHRS and CDR2 is YFSETQ. In DNA form, the CDR3 reads TGCGCCAGCAGCTTGCGGGGGGGGCCGAATGAGCAGTTCTTC. Protein product: CASSLRGGPNEQFF.